This T cell receptor (beta chain) was found in a study of PD-L1 blockade in urothelial cancer. Sequencing was performed with immunoSEQ multiplex PCR; in TCRdb, only in-frame clones are kept and a portion is missing. The table lists about 74,000 clones, 80% to 85% of them singletons, with around 4.7% in the top ten. The CDR3 loop spans 14 amino acids. Germline lookup yields CDR1 SGHRS and CDR2 YFSETQ. With 2 bases removed from V and 1 base from J, the gap between germline ends came to 10 bases. The source was PBMCs, collected around atezolizumab (anti-PD-L1) treatment. This rearrangement joins TRBV5-1 to TRBJ2-7, with D tentatively TRBD2 (6 bases). This receptor was taken from a man in his sixties or seventies with urothelial cancer. The CDR3 sequence: CASSFGTSSYEQYF. For the CDR3, the DNA is TGCGCCAGCAGCTTTGGGACTTCATCCTACGAGCAGTACTTC.